Included here is one T cell receptor (beta chain) sequence, with context. No antigen is known for it. CDR1 is LNHNV, CDR2 YYDKDF, per germline (reference sequence). The trim removed 3 bases at V and 1 base at J, leaving 12 bases unmatched. The CDR3 contains 17 residues. This record belongs to a study of T cell responses to AZD1222 COVID-19 vaccine. Study conclusions and caveats: The study found vaccine-associated CD4 TCRs spanning spike, dominant at 160-218 and 743-854.

The repertoire was sequenced with immunoSEQ multiplex PCR; TCRdb's copy has only in-frame clones and lacks some. The data show 160,000 or so clones, over 80% seen once. The sequence came from an adult in good health. The source was peripheral blood, collected on day 0 of AZD1222 vaccination. The chain is built from TRBV15 and TRBJ2-7, with TRBD1 matching 7 bases. CDR3 DNA: TGTGCCACCAGCAGGGTTTCCGATGGGACAGATTCCTACGAGCAGTACTTC. Protein sequence: CATSRVSDGTDSYEQYF.